The T cell receptor beta chain described here comes from a study of T cell responses to AZD1222 COVID-19 vaccine. The overall study: Combined were second doses at about 4 or about 12 weeks.

In regard to this clone: Its antigen is undetermined. Germline is not matched at one junction end, which may reflect a read error.

Germline assignment: CDR1 MNHEY and CDR2 SMNVEV (reference sequence). The CDR3 is 16 residues long. Study conclusions and caveats: The study found Spike-specific TCR breadth and depth rose after two AZD1222 doses. Unmutated regions of variants are reportedly targeted by nearly half of spike-specific TCRs. Sampled repertoires all dated from after the peak T cell response.

The assay was immunoSEQ multiplex PCR, and TCRdb's table has in-frame clones only and misses some. Of tens of thousands of clones in the sample, roughly nine tenths were seen once. V is TRBV27 and J is TRBJ2-6, with TRBD1 as a possible D gene (5 bases). The receptor was isolated from an adult in good health. Sequences were derived from peripheral blood, sampled on day 0 of AZD1222 vaccination. The CDR3 DNA reads as TGTGCCAGCAGCTTATGGGGCAGCTCTGGGGCCAACGTCCTGACTTTC. Its protein is CASSLWGSSGANVLTF.